The T cell receptor (beta chain) described here comes from a study of T cell repertoires in cytomegalovirus infection. Study overall: Indications came from public TCR beta signatures; they pointed to CMV infection and to a matching HLA type. General observations from the study: HLA-C-restricted CMV-specific TCR beta clonotypes were dominant in the ex vivo response.

With respect to this clonotype: What it binds is not known.

The germline V gene has CDR1 PRHDT and CDR2 FYEKMQ (reference sequence). The CDR3 is 18 amino acids. With V trimmed by 0 bases and J by 8 bases, 13 bases remained unmatched. In TCRdb, the reads were re-called with MiXCR into one record per CDR3 protein. The table includes 750,000 to 950,000 distinct CDR3 sequences, around 29% detected once. This specimen consisted of cultured CD8+ T cells from PBMCs, obtained from culture after CMV antigen stimulation. The chain recombines TRBV13 with TRBJ1-2, with 12 nucleotides matching TRBD1. This TCR was sampled from a human donor in good health (CMV status not recorded). Some clones in this sample may be carry-over from other donors' samples. This chain's CDR3 is CASSLGFGTGGPNGGYTF. The DNA of the CDR3 is TGTGCCAGCAGCTTAGGATTCGGGACAGGGGGCCCCAACGGGGGCTACACCTTC.